This entry lists 9 T cell receptor beta chains sequenced from one sample in a study of blood T cell repertoires in COVID-19. Method: immunoSEQ multiplex PCR; TCRdb's copy keeps in-frame clones and lacks some. This table holds 25,000 to 40,000 clones, approximately 83% found once. The specimen sequenced was peripheral blood. These receptors all come from a woman aged 55-69 years with active COVID-19.

This clone was found once. CDR3 residues: CANRLAGGFNEQFF. The DNA of the CDR3 is TGTGCCAACCGACTAGCGGGAGGGTTCAATGAGCAGTTCTTC. V is TRBV10-3 and J is TRBJ2-1, with 14 bases that match TRBD2. The CDR3 covers 14 residues. The V gene's germline CDR1 is ENHRY and CDR2 SYGVKD. Trimming removed 10 bases from V and 6 bases from J; junction bases left unmatched: 5.

This clone occurred once. The V call is TRBV7-9, the J call TRBJ2-2; D is uncertain. Germline values: CDR1 SEHNR, CDR2 FQNEAQ (reference sequence). Trimming removed 0 bases at V and 0 bases at J, with 5 bases between. The CDR3 is 15 residues long. DNA of the CDR3: TGTGCCAGCAGCTTAGCGGGCGCGAACACCGGGGAGCTGTTTTTT. Residues: CASSLAGANTGELFF.

This clone was found a few times. V is TRBV6-5 and J is TRBJ2-2; no firm D call. Germline V gives CDR1 MNHEY, CDR2 SVGAGI. CDR3 length: 12 amino acids. V was trimmed by 7 bases and J by 7 bases, leaving 10 bases between them. The CDR3: CASTWRGGELFF. The DNA for the CDR3 is TGTGCCAGCACCTGGCGCGGCGGGGAGCTGTTTTTT.

This chain connects TRBV29-1 to TRBJ1-2; possibly TRBD1 for D (5 bases). This CDR3 spans 13 amino acids. Trimming cost V 0 bases and J 4 bases, with 9 bases left between them. Germline assignment: CDR1 SQVTM and CDR2 ANQGSEA. The CDR3 here is CSVEDTTVYGYTF. The CDR3 DNA follows: TGCAGCGTTGAAGACACGACAGTCTATGGCTACACCTTC.

The chain links TRBV12-2 to TRBJ1-6; TRBD1 was called by the table and not checked on the DNA. TRBV12-2 is tagged as a pseudogene. The CDR3 loop spans 21 amino acids. In nucleotides, the CDR3 is TGTGCAAGTCGCTTAGCGGCCGGAAATAACAACCCGGGACAGAAAAATTCACCCCTCCACTTT. This gives the protein CASRLAAGNNNPGQKNSPLHF.

The gene calls are TRBV18 and TRBJ1-1; D ambiguous. From germline, CDR1 is KGHSH and CDR2 LQKENI. V was cut by 0 bases and J by 5 bases, with 7 bases left in between. The CDR3 loop spans 13 amino acids. Here the CDR3 DNA reads TGTGCCAGCTCACCACCGGCGCGGACTGAAGCTTTCTTT. It encodes CASSPPARTEAFF.

The V call is TRBV3-1 (or the pseudogene TRBV3-2), the J call TRBJ2-7; 7 positions agree with TRBD2. V shed 4 bases and J 8 bases; nucleotides not matched to a gene: 8. The CDR3 runs to 13 residues. The V gene's germline CDR1 is LGHDT and CDR2 YNNKEL (reference sequence). The CDR3 bases are TGTGCCAGCAGCCCCCATTCCGGGACTAAGCAGTACTTC. Its protein product is CASSPHSGTKQYF.

This clone was seen just once. This chain uses TRBV3-1 (or the pseudogene TRBV3-2) with TRBJ2-5; D ambiguous. The CDR3 is 15 amino acids. Trimming cost V 0 bases and J 0 bases, with 8 bases left between them. Germline V lookup: CDR1 LGHDT, CDR2 YNNKEL (reference sequence). The CDR3 is CASSQDAQYQETQYF. Written as DNA, the CDR3 is TGTGCCAGCAGCCAAGATGCCCAGTACCAAGAGACCCAGTACTTC.

The V and J genes are TRBV19 and TRBJ1-2; D gene unclear. CDR1 and CDR2 (germline): LNHDA, SQIVND (reference sequence). CDR3 size: 11 residues. V was cut by 8 bases and J by 1 base, with 5 bases left in between. The CDR3: CASRDNYGYTF. CDR3 nucleotides: TGTGCCAGTCGCGATAACTATGGCTACACCTTC.